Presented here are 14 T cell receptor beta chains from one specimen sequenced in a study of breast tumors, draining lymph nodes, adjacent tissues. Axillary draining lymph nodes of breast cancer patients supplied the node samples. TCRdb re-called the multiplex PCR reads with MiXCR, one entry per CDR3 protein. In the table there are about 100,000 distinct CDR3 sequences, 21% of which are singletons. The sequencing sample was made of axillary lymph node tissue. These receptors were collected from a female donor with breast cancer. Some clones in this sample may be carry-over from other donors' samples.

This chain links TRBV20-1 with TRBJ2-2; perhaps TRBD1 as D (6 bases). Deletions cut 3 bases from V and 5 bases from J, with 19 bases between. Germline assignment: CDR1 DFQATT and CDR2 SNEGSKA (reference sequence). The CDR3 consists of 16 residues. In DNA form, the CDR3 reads TGCAGTGCTAGCAGAACAGGGACCCCAGGGACCGGGGAGCTGTTTTTT. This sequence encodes CSASRTGTPGTGELFF.

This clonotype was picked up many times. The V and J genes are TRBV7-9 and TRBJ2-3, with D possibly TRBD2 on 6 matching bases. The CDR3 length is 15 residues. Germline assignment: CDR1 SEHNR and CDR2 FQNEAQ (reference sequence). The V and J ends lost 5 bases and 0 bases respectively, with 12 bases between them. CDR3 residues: CASSRPGTSTDTQYF. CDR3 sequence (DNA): TGTGCCAGCAGCCGACCCGGGACTAGCACAGATACGCAGTATTTT.

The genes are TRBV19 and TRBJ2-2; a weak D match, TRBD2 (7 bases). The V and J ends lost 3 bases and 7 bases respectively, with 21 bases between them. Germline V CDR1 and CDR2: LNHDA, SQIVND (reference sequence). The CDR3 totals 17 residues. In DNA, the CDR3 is TGTGCCAGTAGTATGTCTAGTGGCTGGGGGGGCAGCGGGGAGCTGTTTTTT. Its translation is CASSMSSGWGGSGELFF.

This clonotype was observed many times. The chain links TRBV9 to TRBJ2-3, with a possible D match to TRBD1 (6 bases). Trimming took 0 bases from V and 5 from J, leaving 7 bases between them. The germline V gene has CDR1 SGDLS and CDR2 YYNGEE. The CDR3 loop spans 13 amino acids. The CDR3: CASSVGGRDTQYF. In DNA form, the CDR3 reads TGTGCCAGCAGCGTAGGGGGGCGAGATACGCAGTATTTT.

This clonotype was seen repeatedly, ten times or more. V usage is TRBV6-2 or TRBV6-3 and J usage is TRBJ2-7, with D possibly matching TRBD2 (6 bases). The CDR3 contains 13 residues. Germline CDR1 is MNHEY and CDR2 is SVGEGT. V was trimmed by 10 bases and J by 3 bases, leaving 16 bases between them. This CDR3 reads CATMTLGGYEQYF. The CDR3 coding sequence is TGTGCCACCATGACCTTGGGGGGCTACGAGCAGTACTTC.

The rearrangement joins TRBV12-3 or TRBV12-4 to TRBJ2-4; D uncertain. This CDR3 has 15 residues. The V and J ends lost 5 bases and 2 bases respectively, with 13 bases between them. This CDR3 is CASSPTRRTKNIQYF. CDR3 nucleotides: TGTGCCAGCAGTCCGACGAGGAGAACCAAAAACATTCAGTACTTC.

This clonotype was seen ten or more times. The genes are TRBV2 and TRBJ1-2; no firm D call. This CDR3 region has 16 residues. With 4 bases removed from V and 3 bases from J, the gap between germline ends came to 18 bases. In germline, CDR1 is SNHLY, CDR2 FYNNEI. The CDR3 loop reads CASSGLTGGRYYGYTF. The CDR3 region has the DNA TGTGCCAGCAGTGGTCTTACCGGCGGTCGATACTATGGCTACACCTTC. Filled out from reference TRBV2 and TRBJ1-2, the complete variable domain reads EPEVTQTPSHQVTQMGQEVILRCVPISNHLYFYWYRQILGQKVEFLVSFYNNEISEKSEIFDDQFSVERPDGSNFTLKIRSTKLEDSAMYFCASSGLTGGRYYGYTFGSGTRLTVV.

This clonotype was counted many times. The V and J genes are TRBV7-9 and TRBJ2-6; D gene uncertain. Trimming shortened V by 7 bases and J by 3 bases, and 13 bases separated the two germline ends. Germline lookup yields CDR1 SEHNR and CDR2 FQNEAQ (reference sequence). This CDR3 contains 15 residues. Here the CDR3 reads CASTNPRGGANVLTF. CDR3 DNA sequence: TGTGCCAGCACCAACCCCCGCGGTGGGGCCAACGTCCTGACTTTC.

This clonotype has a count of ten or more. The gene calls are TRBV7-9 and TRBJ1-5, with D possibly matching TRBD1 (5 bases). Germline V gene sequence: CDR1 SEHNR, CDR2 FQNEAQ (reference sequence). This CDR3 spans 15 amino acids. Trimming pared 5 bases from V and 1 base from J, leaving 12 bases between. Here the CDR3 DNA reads TGTGCCAGCAGCCAGGGAGGGACCAGCAATCAGCCCCAGCATTTT. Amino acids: CASSQGGTSNQPQHF.

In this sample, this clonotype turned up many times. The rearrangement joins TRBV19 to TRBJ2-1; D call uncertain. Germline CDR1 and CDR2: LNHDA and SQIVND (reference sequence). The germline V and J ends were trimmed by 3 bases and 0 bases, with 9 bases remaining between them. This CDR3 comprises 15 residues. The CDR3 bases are TGTGCCAGTAGTATCCACGAGAGCTCCTACAATGAGCAGTTCTTC. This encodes CASSIHESSYNEQFF.

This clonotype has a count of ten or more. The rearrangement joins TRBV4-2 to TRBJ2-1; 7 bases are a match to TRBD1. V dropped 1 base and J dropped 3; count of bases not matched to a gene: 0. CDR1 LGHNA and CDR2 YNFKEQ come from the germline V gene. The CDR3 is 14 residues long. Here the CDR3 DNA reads TGTGCCAGCAGCCAAGGACAGGGCTACAATGAGCAGTTCTTC. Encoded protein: CASSQGQGYNEQFF.

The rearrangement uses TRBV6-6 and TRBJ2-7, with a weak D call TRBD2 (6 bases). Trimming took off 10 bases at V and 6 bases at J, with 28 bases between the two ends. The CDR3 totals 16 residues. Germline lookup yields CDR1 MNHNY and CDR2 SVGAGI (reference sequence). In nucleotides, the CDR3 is TGTGCCACCTCACATTTCGGGGGAGGTCATGGCCGCGAGCAGTACTTC. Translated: CATSHFGGGHGREQYF.

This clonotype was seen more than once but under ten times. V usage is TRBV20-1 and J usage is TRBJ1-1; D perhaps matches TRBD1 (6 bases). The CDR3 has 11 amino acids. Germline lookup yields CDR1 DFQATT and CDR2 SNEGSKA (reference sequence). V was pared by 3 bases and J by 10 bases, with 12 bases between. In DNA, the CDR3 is TGCAGTGCTAGTTCCGGGGGCGCAGCTTTCTTT. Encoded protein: CSASSGGAAFF.

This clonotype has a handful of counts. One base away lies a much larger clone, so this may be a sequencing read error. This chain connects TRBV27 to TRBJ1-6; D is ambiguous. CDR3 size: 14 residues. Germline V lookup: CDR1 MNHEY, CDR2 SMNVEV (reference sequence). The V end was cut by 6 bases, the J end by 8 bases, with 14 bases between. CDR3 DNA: TGTGCCAGCAGCCGAGAGAGGTTGTATTCACCCCTCCACTTT. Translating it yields CASSRERLYSPLHF.